The 18 T cell receptor beta chains below come from one sample, sequenced in a study of control samples from healthy donors and cancer patients. TCRdb's copy holds only in-frame clones and misses some; the assay was immunoSEQ multiplex PCR. The sample has about 85,000 clones, just under 90% seen once. Input material: blood. These receptors all come from a man aged 45-65 years in good health.

A few counts support this clone. V is TRBV5-1 and J is TRBJ2-3, with D perhaps TRBD2 (6 bases). CDR1 is SGHRS and CDR2 is YFSETQ in the germline V gene. Trimming left V 4 bases short and J 5 bases short, with 8 bases between. CDR3 length: 12 amino acids. The CDR3 bases are TGCGCCAGCAGCCCGGAGGGAGATACGCAGTATTTT. Translation gives CASSPEGDTQYF.

The CDR3 loop is CASSFGLAGGYTDTQYF. CDR3 DNA sequence: TGTGCCAGCAGCTTCGGACTAGCGGGGGGATATACAGATACGCAGTATTTT. The chain employs TRBV7-9 and TRBJ2-3; 14 positions agree with TRBD2. CDR3 size: 17 residues. The germline gives CDR1 SEHNR, CDR2 FQNEAQ (reference sequence). J lost 3 bases, V lost 3 bases, and 5 bases had no gene match.

The chain couples TRBV4-2 to TRBJ2-3, with 9 bases fitting TRBD2. The V and J ends lost 0 bases and 4 bases, in that order; junction bases with no gene match: 5. The CDR3 consists of 16 residues. The germline CDR1 and CDR2 sequences are LGHNA and YNFKEQ. The CDR3 bases are TGTGCCAGCAGCCAAGAACTGCGGGGGGGTTCAGATACGCAGTATTTT. Its translation: CASSQELRGGSDTQYF.

This clone came up once. The chain uses TRBV25-1 and TRBJ2-2; 7 positions agree with TRBD1. The CDR3 has 17 amino acids. Trimming cost V 4 bases and J 4 bases; bases outside gene matches: 12. Germline V lookup: CDR1 MGHDK, CDR2 SYGVNS. Here the CDR3 DNA reads TGTGCCAGCAGTGCGACCACAGGGGCCGTTGGCACCGGGGAGCTGTTTTTT. Its protein is CASSATTGAVGTGELFF. The full variable domain, with the rest looked up from reference TRBV25-1 and TRBJ2-2, is EADIYQTPRYLVIGTGKKITLECSQTMGHDKMYWYQQDPGMELHLIHYSYGVNSTEKGDLSSESTVSRIRTEHFPLTLESARPSHTSQYLCASSATTGAVGTGELFFGEGSRLTVL.

The chain recombines TRBV18 with TRBJ1-1, with D perhaps matching TRBD1 (6 bases). The germline V gene has CDR1 KGHSH and CDR2 LQKENI. This CDR3 is 14 amino acids long. With 6 bases removed from V and 5 bases from J, the gap between germline ends came to 16 bases. The CDR3 loop is CASSSYREGTEAFF. The CDR3 bases are TGTGCCAGCTCGTCATACAGGGAGGGTACTGAAGCTTTCTTT.

The chain uses TRBV6-5 and TRBJ2-7, with a tentative D call TRBD1 (6 bases). The CDR3 has 15 residues. Germline CDR1 and CDR2: MNHEY and SVGAGI. V dropped 6 bases and J dropped 1 base, with 16 bases sitting between them. The DNA of the CDR3 is TGTGCCAGCAGGACCTCCCTAGGACAGTCCTACGAGCAGTACTTC. The encoded protein is CASRTSLGQSYEQYF.

V and J are TRBV7-9 and TRBJ1-5; 9 nucleotides match TRBD1. The germline V gene has CDR1 SEHNR and CDR2 FQNEAQ (reference sequence). Losses at the gene ends were 4 bases for V and 5 bases for J; bases not matched to a gene: 9. The CDR3 consists of 16 residues. This CDR3 is CASSSWDRAGDQPQHF. The CDR3 nucleotides are TGTGCCAGCAGCTCCTGGGACAGGGCAGGAGATCAGCCCCAGCATTTT.

As for this clone: Other nucleotide sequences in the sample specify the same CDR3. The chain has TRBV19 and TRBJ1-1; D perhaps matches TRBD1 (5 bases). The CDR3 runs 14 residues. The V gene lost 3 bases and the J gene lost 1 base, with 9 bases spanning the gap. Germline CDR1 reads LNHDA; CDR2 reads SQIVND (reference sequence). CDR3 sequence: CASSIRAGNTEAFF. CDR3 coding DNA: TGTGCCAGTAGTATCAGGGCAGGGAACACTGAAGCTTTCTTT.

The gene calls are TRBV7-8 and TRBJ1-4; D perhaps matches TRBD1 (6 bases). CDR1 and CDR2 from the germline V gene are SGHVS and FQNEAQ. With 4 bases removed from V and 4 bases from J, the gap between germline ends came to 13 bases. The CDR3 extends over 15 amino acids. The CDR3: CASSSRGTYNEKLFF. CDR3 nucleotide sequence: TGTGCCAGCAGCTCCAGGGGTACCTATAATGAAAAACTGTTTTTT.

Worth noting for this clone: At one of its ends the junction is not consistent with the germline gene, which may arise from a read error. The gene calls are TRBV6-4 and TRBJ2-5; TRBD1 matches at 9 bases. Looked up from germline, CDR1 is MRHNA and CDR2 is SNTAGT. The CDR3 length is 16 residues. The CDR3 region is CASSDEPGQGMEIQYF. Here the CDR3 DNA reads TGTGCCAGCAGTGACGAACCGGGACAGGGAATGGAGATCCAGTACTTC.

The chain carries TRBV7-8 and TRBJ2-3, with D possibly called TRBD1 or TRBD2 (5 bases each). V lost 2 bases and J lost 5, with 11 bases in between. This CDR3 is 14 amino acids long. Germline CDR1 SGHVS, CDR2 FQNEAQ. Written as DNA, the CDR3 is TGTGCCAGCAGCTTAAGAAGGGACCTAGATACGCAGTATTTT. It encodes CASSLRRDLDTQYF.

The rearrangement uses TRBV5-1 and TRBJ1-2; D is undetermined. Germline V gene lookup returns CDR1 SGHRS and CDR2 YFSETQ. V dropped 2 bases and J dropped 8 bases, with 7 bases sitting between them. The CDR3 has 11 residues. This CDR3 reads CASSFGGGYTF. As DNA, the CDR3 is TGCGCCAGCAGCTTTGGAGGGGGCTACACCTTC.

This clone came up once. CDR3 sequence (DNA): TGTGCCAGCAGCCCCGGGACAGTGAGCTCTGGGGCCAACGTCCTGACTTTC. It translates to CASSPGTVSSGANVLTF. The V and J genes are TRBV5-5 and TRBJ2-6; 7 nucleotides line up with TRBD1. V lost 4 bases, J lost 0 bases, and 7 bases stayed unmatched. This CDR3 comprises 17 residues. Looked up from germline, CDR1 is SGHKS and CDR2 is YYEKEE (reference sequence).

This clone occurred a few times. V is TRBV29-1 and J is TRBJ2-2, with TRBD2 matching 15 bases. CDR1 and CDR2 (germline): SQVTM, ANQGSEA. The CDR3 runs to 16 residues. The trim removed 1 base at V and 5 bases at J, leaving 2 bases unmatched. CDR3 DNA: TGCAGCGTTGAAGGGACTAGCGGGGGGGCGACCGGGGAGCTGTTTTTT. Residues: CSVEGTSGGATGELFF.

This chain uses TRBV5-8 with TRBJ2-7; D unresolved. The germline V and J ends were trimmed by 4 bases and 3 bases, with 11 bases remaining between them. This CDR3 is 13 amino acids long. Germline-derived CDR1 and CDR2 are SGHTS and YDEGEE. In nucleotides, the CDR3 is TGTGCCAGCAGCCCGTATAGTAGCTACGAGCAGTACTTC. Protein: CASSPYSSYEQYF.

The chain links TRBV19 to TRBJ1-5, with D possibly matching TRBD1 (5 bases). CDR3 length: 15 amino acids. V was trimmed by 6 bases and J by 7 bases, leaving 19 bases between them. CDR1 and CDR2 (germline): LNHDA, SQIVND (reference sequence). The CDR3 DNA reads as TGTGCCAGTAGCCAGCAGGGTATGGCGGGGCAGCCCCAGCATTTT. This translates into CASSQQGMAGQPQHF.

The genes are TRBV25-1 and TRBJ1-5; D is uncertain. Trimming pared 3 bases from V and 6 bases from J, leaving 6 bases between. The CDR3 sequence is 12 residues long. Per germline, CDR1 MGHDK and CDR2 SYGVNS. CDR3 protein: CASSDPIQPQHF. The CDR3, as DNA: TGTGCCAGCAGTGACCCCATTCAGCCCCAGCATTTT.

This chain uses TRBV10-3 with TRBJ2-2, with 14 bases identical to TRBD2. There are 15 residues in the CDR3. V lost 8 bases, J lost 5 bases, and 4 bases stayed unmatched. Germline-derived CDR1 and CDR2 are ENHRY and SYGVKD. In nucleotides, the CDR3 is TGTGCCATCGGGACTAGCGGGGGCCATACCGGGGAGCTGTTTTTT. Protein product: CAIGTSGGHTGELFF.